This is a list of T cell receptor beta chains from one sample in a study of neurological immune-mediated disorders. TCRdb redid the calling of the 5' RACE reads with MiXCR, one entry per CDR3 protein. The table lists over 25,000 distinct CDR3 sequences, about 1.6% of them singletons. Sequencing was carried out using PBMCs. The origin of the receptors is a woman aged 25 to 39 with multiple sclerosis. Each CDR3 is given with its conserved first and last residue. The D gene is left open where the match is weak. Expanded clones get a size class; other rows say once, few or many, or leave the size out.

D,size,J,V,DNA,CDR3
TRBD1,many,TRBJ1-4,TRBV5-1,TGCGCCAGCAGCAGTACAGGGGCAACTAATGAAAAACTGTTTTTT,CASSSTGATNEKLFF
-,many,TRBJ2-7,TRBV7-9,TGTGCCATTAGACCGGCCTACGAGCAGTACTTC,CAIRPAYEQYF
-,many,TRBJ1-3,TRBV12-3/TRBV12-4,TGTGCCAGCAGCCGACTAGGCAGCCGAGGAAACACCATATATTTT,CASSRLGSRGNTIYF
TRBD1,many,TRBJ1-5,TRBV12-3/TRBV12-4,TGTGCCAGCAGTAGGGCAGGGGGTCGGCAGCCCCAGCATTTT,CASSRAGGRQPQHF
-,many,TRBJ2-7,TRBV18,TGTGCCAGCTCCCCCCCGGGGACCAGCTCCTACGAGCAGTACTTC,CASSPPGTSSYEQYF
-,many,TRBJ2-3,TRBV12-3/TRBV12-4,TGTGCCAGCAGTACCCGGACCCGGAGGGGTGATACGCAGTATTTT,CASSTRTRRGDTQYF
-,many,TRBJ2-5,TRBV5-1,TGCGCCAGCAGCTTCGGAGCATCAGGAGAGACCCAGTACTTC,CASSFGASGETQYF
TRBD2,many,TRBJ2-1,TRBV18,TGTGCCAGCTCACCACCCAAATTAGCGGGTTACAATGAGCAGTTCTTC,CASSPPKLAGYNEQFF
-,many,TRBJ1-1,TRBV7-2,TGTGCCAGCAGCTTAGCAAACATGAACACTGAAGCTTTCTTT,CASSLANMNTEAFF
-,many,TRBJ2-7,TRBV6-1,TGTGCCAGCAGGGGGGAGGCGTCCTACGAGCAGTACTTC,CASRGEASYEQYF
-,many,TRBJ1-1,TRBV20-1,TGCAGTGCGAAGGGATTAGAAGCTTTCTTT,CSAKGLEAFF
TRBD2,many,TRBJ2-7,TRBV5-1,TGCGCCAGCAGCATAGGGACTAGCGGGAGATACGAGCAGTACTTC,CASSIGTSGRYEQYF
-,many,TRBJ1-1,TRBV20-1,TGCAGTGCTTTCCCCGGAGCAGGGGACACTGAAGCTTTCTTT,CSAFPGAGDTEAFF
-,many,TRBJ2-7,TRBV5-4,TGTGCCAGCAGCGACGAGTATAGCTACGAGCAGTACTTC,CASSDEYSYEQYF
TRBD2,many,TRBJ2-1,TRBV20-1,TGCAGTGCTAGAATGGGACTAGCGGGGGGGAAGTTCTTCAATGAGCAGTTCTTC,CSARMGLAGGKFFNEQFF
-,many,TRBJ1-5,TRBV7-6,TGTGCCAGCAGCTTTTCTGCAGGGACACCACCCCAGCATTTT,CASSFSAGTPPQHF
TRBD1,many,TRBJ1-6,TRBV28,TGTGCCAGCAGTGCGGGACAGGGTAATTCACCCCTCCACTTT,CASSAGQGNSPLHF
-,many,TRBJ1-4,TRBV24-1,TGTGCCCCCACCGGGGATACACTGTTTTTT,CAPTGDTLFF
-,many,TRBJ2-1,TRBV20-1,TGCAGTGTCCTAGCCAGGACAGTTATAGCGAATGAGCAGTTCTTC,CSVLARTVIANEQFF
-,many,TRBJ1-5,TRBV20-1,TGCAGTGCTAGCTCTGGGCGAGATGGGCCCCAGCATTTT,CSASSGRDGPQHF
-,many,TRBJ2-7,TRBV11-3,TGTGCCAGCAGCTCCCTCCCCGCTGAGCAGTACTTC,CASSSLPAEQYF
-,few,TRBJ1-2,TRBV6-5,TGTGACAGCAGCAGAACGCAGGCTGGCTACACCTTC,CDSSRTQAGYTF
-,many,TRBJ2-4,TRBV6-5,TGTGCCAGCAGCGTAAGCCGGGGGGCCAAAAACATTCAGTACTTC,CASSVSRGAKNIQYF
-,many,TRBJ2-7,TRBV5-6,TGTGCCAGCAGCTTGGTAGGCGGGACCTACGAGCAGTACTTC,CASSLVGGTYEQYF
-,-,TRBJ1-1,TRBV10-3,TGTGCCATCAGCGGGGGGAACACTGAAGCTTTCTTT,CAISGGNTEAFF
-,many,TRBJ1-2,TRBV18,TGTGCCAGCTCACCACCGGGACCTAACTATGGCTACACCTTC,CASSPPGPNYGYTF
-,once,TRBJ2-5,TRBV11-2,TGTGCCAGCAGCTTTGACGGGAAGGGAGAGACCCAGTACTTC,CASSFDGKGETQYF
-,many,TRBJ2-5,TRBV18,TGTGCCAGCTCACCAAACTTTAGGGAGACCCAGTACTTC,CASSPNFRETQYF
-,many,TRBJ2-3,TRBV20-1,TGCAGTGCTAGAGATGGTGGAGGCGCAGATACGCAGTATTTT,CSARDGGGADTQYF
TRBD2,many,TRBJ2-7,TRBV15,TGTGCCACCCATAGCGGGGGCGGGGAGCAGTACTTC,CATHSGGGEQYF
-,many,TRBJ1-1,TRBV12-3/TRBV12-4,TGTGCCAGCAGTTTACCCCCGAACACTGAAGCTTTCTTT,CASSLPPNTEAFF
TRBD2,many,TRBJ2-5,TRBV3-1,TGTGCCAGCAGCCTCGCCGGGGGGGAGACCCAGTACTTC,CASSLAGGETQYF
-,many,TRBJ2-1,TRBV12-3/TRBV12-4,TGTGCCACCAGGGACTGGTTGTACAATGAGCAGTTCTTC,CATRDWLYNEQFF
TRBD2,many,TRBJ2-3,TRBV20-1,TGCAGTGCTAGTAAGACTAGCGGGGAAGTAACAGATACGCAGTATTTT,CSASKTSGEVTDTQYF
-,once,TRBJ2-7,TRBV24-1,TGTGCCACCAGTGCGGGCCGAGATTCCTACGAGCAGTACTTC,CATSAGRDSYEQYF
-,many,TRBJ2-1,TRBV7-8,TGTGCCAGCAGCCTAAGGGTTCGGGTAGGAAATGAGCAGTTCTTC,CASSLRVRVGNEQFF
TRBD2,many,TRBJ2-7,TRBV20-1,TGCAGTGCTAGGTTGTGGACTAGCGTATACGAGCAGTACTTC,CSARLWTSVYEQYF
-,few,TRBJ2-5,TRBV18,TGTGCCAGCTCACCCTATCAGACCGACCAAGAGACCCAGTACTTC,CASSPYQTDQETQYF
TRBD1,many,TRBJ1-1,TRBV10-3,TGTGCCATCAGTGAGTCGACAGGGGCGCGGGGAGCTGAAGCTTTCTTT,CAISESTGARGAEAFF
-,many,TRBJ2-7,TRBV10-3,TGTGCCATCCAGGCCGGGACCGAGCCCAGGCAGTACTTC,CAIQAGTEPRQYF
-,many,TRBJ1-1,TRBV9,TGTGCCAGCAGCGCTACGTATAGGACGCCGGAGGCTTTCTTT,CASSATYRTPEAFF
-,many,TRBJ1-4,TRBV12-3/TRBV12-4,TGTGCCAGCAGTACCAGGGACTTGGCTGAAAAACTGTTTTTT,CASSTRDLAEKLFF
-,many,TRBJ2-7,TRBV5-6,TGTGCCAGCAGCTTGGCCAGCGGAAGATACGAGCAGTACTTC,CASSLASGRYEQYF
TRBD1,many,TRBJ1-4,TRBV4-1,TGCGCCAGCAGAACCTCCGGGACAGGGGCCGGTGAAAAACTGTTTTTT,CASRTSGTGAGEKLFF
-,many,TRBJ1-1,TRBV13,TGTGCCAGCAGCTTATATCGGACAGTGAACACTGAAGCTTTCTTT,CASSLYRTVNTEAFF
TRBD2,many,TRBJ2-3,TRBV7-2,TGTGCCAGCAGCTTAAGCGGGGGGAGCACAGATACGCAGTATTTT,CASSLSGGSTDTQYF
-,many,TRBJ2-1,TRBV7-3,TGTGCCAGCAGCTCTGACTCGACGTTTGACAATGAGCAGTTCTTC,CASSSDSTFDNEQFF
TRBD1,many,TRBJ2-7,TRBV7-9,TGTGCCAGCAGCTCACCGGGACAGGGTTTAACTCGGCAGTACTTC,CASSSPGQGLTRQYF
-,many,TRBJ1-4,TRBV14,TGTGCCAGCAGCCGGGACAAGAGGCATGAAAAACTGTTTTTT,CASSRDKRHEKLFF
-,many,TRBJ2-4,TRBV29-1,TGCAGCGCCAGACAGCCGGCGGAGAAAAACATTCAGTACTTC,CSARQPAEKNIQYF
-,many,TRBJ2-7,TRBV19,TGTGCCTCCCGCGGAGTACTCTCCTACGAGCAGTACTTC,CASRGVLSYEQYF
TRBD1,many,TRBJ2-2,TRBV2,TGTGCCAGCAGTGAATGGGCGACAGGGGCCGGGGAGCTGTTTTTT,CASSEWATGAGELFF
-,many,TRBJ2-7,TRBV20-1,TGCAGTGCAACAGGGATAGGACCTTACGAGCAGTACTTC,CSATGIGPYEQYF
-,many,TRBJ1-2,TRBV12-3/TRBV12-4,TGTGCCAGCAGCTTGACAGGTTACTATGGCTACACCTTC,CASSLTGYYGYTF
TRBD2,many,TRBJ2-1,TRBV7-2,TGTGCCAGCAGCCTTAGGGCTAGCGGGGGTGATGAGCAGTTCTTC,CASSLRASGGDEQFF